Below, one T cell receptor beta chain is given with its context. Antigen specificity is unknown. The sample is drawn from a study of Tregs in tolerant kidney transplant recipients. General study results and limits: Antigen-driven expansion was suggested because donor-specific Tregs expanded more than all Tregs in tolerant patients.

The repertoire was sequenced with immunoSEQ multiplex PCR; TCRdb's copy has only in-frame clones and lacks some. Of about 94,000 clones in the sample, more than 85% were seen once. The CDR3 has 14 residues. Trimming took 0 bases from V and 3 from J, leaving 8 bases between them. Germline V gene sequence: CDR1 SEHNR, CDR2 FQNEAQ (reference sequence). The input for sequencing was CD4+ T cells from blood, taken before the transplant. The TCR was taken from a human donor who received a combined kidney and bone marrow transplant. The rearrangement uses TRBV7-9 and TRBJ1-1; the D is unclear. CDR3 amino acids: CASSLALPDTEAFF. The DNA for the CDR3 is TGTGCCAGCAGCTTAGCGCTACCGGACACTGAAGCTTTCTTT.